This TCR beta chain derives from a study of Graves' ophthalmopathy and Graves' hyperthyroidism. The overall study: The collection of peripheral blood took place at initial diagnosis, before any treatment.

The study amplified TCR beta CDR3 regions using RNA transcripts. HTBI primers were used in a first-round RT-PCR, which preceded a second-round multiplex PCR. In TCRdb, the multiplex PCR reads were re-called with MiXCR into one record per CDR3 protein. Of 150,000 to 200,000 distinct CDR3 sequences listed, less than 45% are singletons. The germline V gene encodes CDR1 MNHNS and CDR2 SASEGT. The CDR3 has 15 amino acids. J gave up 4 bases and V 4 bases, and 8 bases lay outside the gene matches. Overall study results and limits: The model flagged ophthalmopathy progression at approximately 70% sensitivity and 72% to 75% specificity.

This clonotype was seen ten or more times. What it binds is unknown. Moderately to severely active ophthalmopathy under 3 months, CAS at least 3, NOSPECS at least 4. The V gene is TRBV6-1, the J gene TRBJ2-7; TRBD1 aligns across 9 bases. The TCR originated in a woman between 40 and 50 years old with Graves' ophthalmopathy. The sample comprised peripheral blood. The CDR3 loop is CASSGTGESEYEQYF. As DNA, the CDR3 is TGTGCCAGCAGTGGGACAGGGGAGAGCGAGTACGAGCAGTACTTC.